Measured by frequency, the clone carrying this T cell receptor (beta chain) is medium-sized. Its matching antigen is unknown. The authors made TCR beta libraries using UMI-labeled 5' RACE. After re-calling the 5' RACE reads, TCRdb lists one entry per CDR3 protein, DNA absent. This sample's table reports thousands of distinct CDR3 sequences. These data are taken from a study of human CD8 memory T cell subsets. Overall study results and limits: Only a minimal degree of mutual overlap characterized stem-like memory and precursor exhausted T cell repertoires.

From duplicate vials of roughly 150,000 sorted CD8+ T cells per subset, RNA was isolated. The germline gives CDR1 SQVTM, CDR2 ANQGSEA. This CDR3 has 16 amino acids. The material sequenced was CD8+ T cells from PBMCs. The sequence came from a human donor in good health. The chain recombines TRBV29-1 with TRBJ2-3; as DNA is missing, the TRBD2 call by TCRdb cannot be tested. The CDR3 reads CSVVKGLAGVKDTQYF.